These T cell receptor beta chains were read from a single sample in a study of shared clonotypes between healthy human individuals. Sequencing was performed with immunoSEQ multiplex PCR; in TCRdb, only in-frame clones are kept and a portion is missing. The repertoire holds roughly 660,000 clones, 90% seen once, with 34% in the top ten. Sample: memory CD8+ T cells from PBMCs. The receptors originated from a man in his late teens or twenties in good health. Some clones in this sample may be carry-over from other donors' samples. CDR3s include the opening cysteine and the closing phenylalanine or tryptophan. Fields, in order: D gene, J gene, CDR3 length, V gene, clone size, CDR3 protein, CDR3 DNA. D genes are given only for firm matches. Size is omitted from some rows. Given values are once, few, many or a class for expanded clones.

d_gene: TRBD2
j_gene: TRBJ2-1
len: 15
v_gene: TRBV2
abundance: .
CDR3aa: CAARTSGSSYNEQFF
CDR3nt: TGTGCCGCTCGGACTAGCGGGAGCTCCTACAATGAGCAGTTCTTC

d_gene: .
j_gene: TRBJ2-7
len: 12
v_gene: TRBV7-9
abundance: .
CDR3aa: CASSLPGYEQYF
CDR3nt: TGTGCCAGCAGCCTGCCAGGTTACGAGCAGTACTTC

d_gene: .
j_gene: TRBJ1-5
len: 14
v_gene: TRBV5-5
abundance: .
CDR3aa: CASSLVSRREPQHF
CDR3nt: TGTGCCAGCAGCTTGGTTTCCCGTCGGGAGCCCCAGCATTTT

d_gene: TRBD1
j_gene: TRBJ2-3
len: 13
v_gene: TRBV6-5
abundance: .
CDR3aa: CASSQDRADTQYF
CDR3nt: TGTGCCAGCAGTCAGGACAGGGCAGATACGCAGTATTTT

d_gene: .
j_gene: TRBJ2-7
len: 15
v_gene: TRBV14
abundance: once
CDR3aa: CASSQVAGLTYEQYF
CDR3nt: TGTGCCAGCAGCCAAGTCGCCGGACTAACCTACGAGCAGTACTTC

d_gene: TRBD2
j_gene: TRBJ2-1
len: 15
v_gene: TRBV4-1
abundance: .
CDR3aa: CASSPWAGGGNEQFF
CDR3nt: TGCGCCAGCAGCCCCTGGGCGGGAGGAGGAAATGAGCAGTTCTTC

d_gene: TRBD1
j_gene: TRBJ2-2
len: 16
v_gene: TRBV7-3
abundance: .
CDR3aa: CASSLQQGLGTGELFF
CDR3nt: TGTGCCAGCAGCCTCCAACAGGGGTTGGGCACCGGGGAGCTGTTTTTT

d_gene: TRBD1
j_gene: TRBJ2-7
len: 17
v_gene: TRBV27
abundance: once
CDR3aa: CASSLYGRWQDRDEQYF
CDR3nt: TGTGCCAGCAGTTTATATGGCAGGTGGCAGGACAGGGACGAGCAGTACTTC

d_gene: .
j_gene: TRBJ1-2
len: 15
v_gene: TRBV19
abundance: .
CDR3aa: CASSRVGRDGDGYTF
CDR3nt: TGTGCCAGTAGTAGGGTGGGCCGGGACGGTGATGGCTACACCTTC

d_gene: .
j_gene: TRBJ1-4
len: 16
v_gene: TRBV4-2
abundance: .
CDR3aa: CASSQGGTELNEKLFF
CDR3nt: TGTGCCAGCAGCCAAGGGGGGACGGAACTCAATGAAAAACTGTTTTTT

d_gene: TRBD2
j_gene: TRBJ2-3
len: 14
v_gene: TRBV27
abundance: .
CDR3aa: CASSAGGAVDTQYF
CDR3nt: TGTGCCAGCAGCGCGGGGGGGGCAGTGGATACGCAGTATTTT

d_gene: .
j_gene: TRBJ1-2
len: 16
v_gene: TRBV9
abundance: .
CDR3aa: CASSGPTYGDNYGYTF
CDR3nt: TGTGCCAGCAGCGGGCCTACATACGGAGATAACTATGGCTACACCTTC

d_gene: .
j_gene: TRBJ2-4
len: 18
v_gene: TRBV4-3
abundance: .
CDR3aa: CASSLRTTGALAKNIQYF
CDR3nt: TGCGCCAGCAGCCTCCGAACGACTGGGGCCCTCGCCAAAAACATTCAGTACTTC

d_gene: .
j_gene: TRBJ1-1
len: 14
v_gene: TRBV9
abundance: .
CDR3aa: CASSVGVKNTEAFF
CDR3nt: TGTGCCAGCAGCGTAGGGGTCAAGAACACTGAAGCTTTCTTT

d_gene: .
j_gene: TRBJ2-3
len: 16
v_gene: TRBV23-1
abundance: .
CDR3aa: CASSQSKESSPDTQYF
CDR3nt: TGCGCCAGCAGTCAATCTAAGGAAAGCTCTCCAGATACGCAGTATTTT

d_gene: TRBD1
j_gene: TRBJ2-2
len: 13
v_gene: TRBV29-1
abundance: few
CDR3aa: CSVEDRDTGELFF
CDR3nt: TGCAGCGTTGAGGACAGGGACACCGGGGAGCTGTTTTTT

d_gene: TRBD1
j_gene: TRBJ1-5
len: 15
v_gene: TRBV27
abundance: .
CDR3aa: CASSLSTGADQPQHF
CDR3nt: TGTGCCAGCAGTTTATCGACAGGGGCCGATCAGCCCCAGCATTTT

d_gene: TRBD2
j_gene: TRBJ2-4
len: 15
v_gene: TRBV19
abundance: .
CDR3aa: CASRGTGGPENIQYF
CDR3nt: TGTGCCAGTCGAGGAACGGGAGGGCCGGAAAACATTCAGTACTTC

d_gene: TRBD2
j_gene: TRBJ2-5
len: 16
v_gene: TRBV11-2
abundance: once
CDR3aa: CASSFGAASGQETQYF
CDR3nt: TGTGCCAGCAGCTTTGGAGCGGCTAGCGGCCAAGAGACCCAGTACTTC

d_gene: .
j_gene: TRBJ2-5
len: 19
v_gene: TRBV5-1
abundance: .
CDR3aa: CASSLGRWDLPPLQETQYF
CDR3nt: TGCGCCAGCAGCTTGGGACGTTGGGACCTACCCCCTCTCCAAGAGACCCAGTACTTC

d_gene: .
j_gene: TRBJ2-3
len: 16
v_gene: TRBV7-8
abundance: .
CDR3aa: CASSLGPGIYTDTQYF
CDR3nt: TGTGCCAGCAGCTTAGGTCCCGGAATATACACAGATACGCAGTATTTT

d_gene: .
j_gene: TRBJ1-1
len: 13
v_gene: TRBV6-5
abundance: .
CDR3aa: CATQNGESTEAFF
CDR3nt: TGTGCCACCCAAAACGGAGAGAGCACTGAAGCTTTCTTT

d_gene: .
j_gene: TRBJ2-7
len: 15
v_gene: TRBV7-9
abundance: once
CDR3aa: CASPDPMAAPYEQYF
CDR3nt: TGTGCCAGCCCCGATCCAATGGCAGCCCCCTACGAGCAGTACTTC

d_gene: .
j_gene: TRBJ2-7
len: 14
v_gene: TRBV5-6
abundance: .
CDR3aa: CASSLGGGSHEQYF
CDR3nt: TGTGCCAGCAGCTTAGGAGGGGGAAGCCACGAGCAGTACTTC

d_gene: .
j_gene: TRBJ2-7
len: 14
v_gene: TRBV7-9
abundance: .
CDR3aa: CASSLAWPASEQYF
CDR3nt: TGTGCCAGCAGCTTAGCCTGGCCCGCGAGCGAGCAGTACTTC

d_gene: TRBD1
j_gene: TRBJ1-3
len: 17
v_gene: TRBV19
abundance: .
CDR3aa: CASPGTGEGGSGNTIYF
CDR3nt: TGTGCCAGCCCCGGGACAGGGGAAGGGGGCTCTGGAAACACCATATATTTT

d_gene: .
j_gene: TRBJ2-1
len: 16
v_gene: TRBV4-3
abundance: once
CDR3aa: CASSQAGSYSYNEQFF
CDR3nt: TGCGCCAGCAGCCAAGCCGGCAGTTACTCCTACAATGAGCAGTTCTTC

d_gene: .
j_gene: TRBJ2-7
len: 13
v_gene: TRBV9
abundance: .
CDR3aa: CASSVGSPYEQYF
CDR3nt: TGTGCCAGCAGCGTAGGAAGTCCCTACGAGCAGTACTTC

d_gene: .
j_gene: TRBJ1-5
len: 17
v_gene: TRBV19
abundance: .
CDR3aa: CASSLPFAGRSNQPQHF
CDR3nt: TGTGCCAGTAGCCTACCCTTCGCGGGAAGGAGCAATCAGCCCCAGCATTTT

d_gene: TRBD1
j_gene: TRBJ1-2
len: 15
v_gene: TRBV6-4
abundance: .
CDR3aa: CASSDTGQGTAGYTF
CDR3nt: TGTGCCAGCAGTGACACAGGACAGGGGACGGCCGGCTACACCTTC

d_gene: .
j_gene: TRBJ2-1
len: 13
v_gene: TRBV5-1
abundance: .
CDR3aa: CASSLEGSREQFF
CDR3nt: TGCGCCAGCAGTCTGGAGGGCTCGAGGGAGCAGTTCTTC

d_gene: .
j_gene: TRBJ2-7
len: 12
v_gene: TRBV30
abundance: .
CDR3aa: CAWGSFGGEQYF
CDR3nt: TGTGCCTGGGGCTCCTTCGGGGGAGAGCAGTACTTC

d_gene: TRBD1
j_gene: TRBJ2-7
len: 13
v_gene: TRBV5-6
abundance: .
CDR3aa: CASSWDRGFAQYF
CDR3nt: TGTGCCAGCAGCTGGGACAGGGGGTTCGCTCAGTACTTC

d_gene: .
j_gene: TRBJ2-1
len: 12
v_gene: TRBV15
abundance: .
CDR3aa: CATTGSYNEQFF
CDR3nt: TGTGCCACCACCGGCTCCTACAATGAGCAGTTCTTC

d_gene: TRBD2
j_gene: TRBJ2-3
len: 16
v_gene: TRBV5-6
abundance: .
CDR3aa: CASSLSPSGGTDTQYF
CDR3nt: TGTGCCAGCAGCTTGTCTCCTAGCGGAGGCACAGATACGCAGTATTTT

d_gene: TRBD1
j_gene: TRBJ1-3
len: 15
v_gene: TRBV27
abundance: many
CDR3aa: CASSVAPRGENTIYF
CDR3nt: TGTGCCAGCAGTGTAGCCCCCAGGGGGGAAAACACCATATATTTT

d_gene: TRBD1
j_gene: TRBJ1-5
len: 15
v_gene: TRBV28
abundance: once
CDR3aa: CASSRGTGGHQPQHF
CDR3nt: TGTGCCAGCAGCCGGGGGACAGGGGGCCATCAGCCCCAGCATTTT

d_gene: .
j_gene: TRBJ1-1
len: 13
v_gene: TRBV13
abundance: .
CDR3aa: CASSFRANTEAFF
CDR3nt: TGTGCCAGCAGCTTCCGGGCGAACACTGAAGCTTTCTTT

d_gene: .
j_gene: TRBJ1-1
len: 15
v_gene: TRBV5-1
abundance: many
CDR3aa: CASSLPTWGHTEAFF
CDR3nt: TGTGCCAGCAGCTTGCCCACGTGGGGGCACACTGAAGCTTTCTTT

d_gene: .
j_gene: TRBJ1-2
len: 11
v_gene: TRBV6-6
abundance: .
CDR3aa: CASTGGYGYTF
CDR3nt: TGTGCCAGCACTGGGGGCTATGGCTACACCTTC

d_gene: .
j_gene: TRBJ1-1
len: 14
v_gene: TRBV7-2
abundance: .
CDR3aa: CASSLDRRHTEAFF
CDR3nt: TGTGCCAGCAGCTTAGATCGAAGGCACACTGAAGCTTTCTTT

d_gene: .
j_gene: TRBJ1-1
len: 15
v_gene: TRBV28
abundance: .
CDR3aa: CASSARQVMNTEAFF
CDR3nt: TGTGCCAGCAGTGCACGACAGGTCATGAACACTGAAGCTTTCTTT

d_gene: .
j_gene: TRBJ1-5
len: 15
v_gene: TRBV27
abundance: .
CDR3aa: CASRSSGTSNQPQHF
CDR3nt: TGTGCCAGCAGGAGTTCAGGGACAAGCAATCAGCCCCAGCATTTT

d_gene: .
j_gene: TRBJ2-7
len: 16
v_gene: TRBV7-9
abundance: .
CDR3aa: CASSLFRGGFSYEQYF
CDR3nt: TGTGCCAGCAGCTTGTTTCGCGGAGGATTTTCCTACGAGCAGTACTTC

d_gene: TRBD1
j_gene: TRBJ1-6
len: 15
v_gene: TRBV4-3
abundance: .
CDR3aa: CASSQERGRGSPLHF
CDR3nt: TGCGCCAGCAGCCAAGAGAGGGGGCGAGGTTCACCCCTCCACTTT

d_gene: .
j_gene: TRBJ2-5
len: 16
v_gene: TRBV6-1
abundance: .
CDR3aa: CASSAPTGTSQETQYF
CDR3nt: TGTGCCAGCAGTGCGCCTACCGGGACCAGCCAAGAGACCCAGTACTTC

d_gene: TRBD2
j_gene: TRBJ2-1
len: 15
v_gene: TRBV9
abundance: .
CDR3aa: CASTPTSGPYNEQFF
CDR3nt: TGTGCCAGCACCCCGACTAGCGGACCCTACAATGAGCAGTTCTTC

d_gene: .
j_gene: TRBJ1-1
len: 13
v_gene: TRBV7-9
abundance: .
CDR3aa: CASFGRSNTEAFF
CDR3nt: TGTGCCAGCTTCGGGCGTTCGAACACTGAAGCTTTCTTT

d_gene: .
j_gene: TRBJ2-5
len: 13
v_gene: TRBV15
abundance: .
CDR3aa: CATSREKSPVVYF
CDR3nt: TGTGCCACCAGCAGAGAGAAATCCCCGGTAGTGTACTTC

d_gene: .
j_gene: TRBJ1-5
len: 12
v_gene: TRBV27
abundance: .
CDR3aa: CASSFPNQPQHF
CDR3nt: TGTGCCAGCAGTTTCCCAAATCAGCCCCAGCATTTT